The 9 T cell receptor beta chains given below trace back to one sample, sequenced in a study of CD8+ T cells in alopecia areata. Extracted RNA was reverse transcribed into cDNA, the sequencing template. Libraries were prepared by immunoSEQ multiplex PCR; TCRdb keeps only in-frame clonotypes and omits some of them. The sample contains a few hundred thousand clones, roughly two thirds of which appear only once. The specimen was CD4+ T cells sorted from blood, collected at week 0. The receptors were sampled from a human donor with alopecia areata.

This chain links TRBV7-6 with TRBJ2-5, with 8 bases lining up with TRBD1. The CDR3 extends over 16 amino acids. V shed 2 bases, J shed 4 bases, and the junction held 9 bases outside the gene matches. Germline V gene lookup returns CDR1 SGHVS and CDR2 FNYEAQ. The CDR3 sequence is CASSLLRTGHRETQYF. In nucleotides, the CDR3 is TGTGCCAGCAGCTTACTTAGGACAGGGCATCGAGAGACCCAGTACTTC.

The chain couples TRBV29-1 to TRBJ2-1, with 7 bases fitting TRBD1. CDR1 and CDR2 (germline): SQVTM, ANQGSEA. With V trimmed by 6 bases and J by 5 bases, 10 bases remained unmatched. The CDR3 is made up of 14 amino acids. This CDR3 is CSVDRVSPNNEQFF. DNA for the CDR3: TGCAGCGTCGACAGGGTGTCACCGAACAATGAGCAGTTCTTC.

This clone came up a few times. The V and J genes are TRBV29-1 and TRBJ2-5, with 9 bases identical to TRBD2. The germline V gene encodes CDR1 SQVTM and CDR2 ANQGSEA. V dropped 6 bases and J dropped 4; count of bases not matched to a gene: 21. The CDR3 is made up of 18 amino acids. The CDR3 bases are TGCAGCGTCCCCGGGGCTAGCGGGGCCCTCAAGACAGGAGAGACCCAGTACTTC. Its translation is CSVPGASGALKTGETQYF.

The V and J genes are TRBV15 and TRBJ2-7; D is unclear. This CDR3 is 15 amino acids long. CDR1 is LNHNV and CDR2 is YYDKDF in the germline V gene (reference sequence). The V and J ends lost 4 bases and 0 bases respectively, with 13 bases between them. The CDR3 nucleotides are TGTGCCACCAGCATAGCCCGTGAAAGCTCCTACGAGCAGTACTTC. As protein: CATSIARESSYEQYF. Using reference TRBV15 and TRBJ2-7 for the parts outside the CDR3, the full variable domain is DAMVIQNPRYQVTQFGKPVTLSCSQTLNHNVMYWYQQKSSQAPKLLFHYYDKDFNNEADTPDNFQSRRPNTSFCFLDIRSPGLGDTAMYLCATSIARESSYEQYFGPGTRLTVT.

This chain connects TRBV30 to TRBJ2-7; unclear D gene. Trimming took 0 bases from V and 4 from J, leaving 10 bases between them. The germline gives CDR1 GTSNPN, CDR2 SVGIG (reference sequence). There are 13 residues in the CDR3. In nucleotides, the CDR3 is TGTGCCTGGAGTGTACCTCCGGCGTACGAGCAGTACTTC. Encoded protein: CAWSVPPAYEQYF.

This sequence joins TRBV5-1 and TRBJ1-1; 9 nucleotides match TRBD1. The CDR3 contains 16 residues. Per germline, CDR1 SGHRS and CDR2 YFSETQ. Unmatched junction bases numbered 7, after V lost 4 bases and J lost 0 bases. The CDR3 DNA reads TGCGCCAGCAGCCTTGGACAGGGGATTATGAACACTGAAGCTTTCTTT. It is translated as CASSLGQGIMNTEAFF. The full variable domain, in which reference TRBV5-1 and TRBJ1-1 provide the parts outside the CDR3, is KAGVTQTPRYLIKTRGQQVTLSCSPISGHRSVSWYQQTPGQGLQFLFEYFSETQRNKGNFPGRFSGRQFSNSRSEMNVSTLELGDSALYLCASSLGQGIMNTEAFFGQGTRLTVV.

The table lists this clone with a few counts. The chain couples TRBV9 to TRBJ2-3; D possibly corresponds to TRBD1 (6 bases). The V gene lost 0 bases and the J gene lost 1 base, with 12 bases spanning the gap. Germline-derived CDR1 and CDR2 are SGDLS and YYNGEE. The CDR3 spans 16 residues. CDR3 DNA: TGTGCCAGCAGCGTAGGCCACAGGGCTGGCACAGATACGCAGTATTTT. It specifies CASSVGHRAGTDTQYF.

This clone occurred a few times. The chain links TRBV10-3 to TRBJ1-6; D is ambiguous. Germline CDR1 reads ENHRY; CDR2 reads SYGVKD. The CDR3 has 14 amino acids. The CDR3 loop reads CAISLSGTDSPLHF. CDR3 sequence (DNA): TGTGCGATTTCTCTATCCGGTACTGATTCACCCCTCCACTTT.

This clone was detected a few times. The V and J genes are TRBV6-5 and TRBJ2-3; D is uncertain. CDR1 MNHEY and CDR2 SVGAGI come from the germline V gene. V was clipped by 6 bases and J by 4 bases, with 14 bases between them. The length of the CDR3 is 14 residues. The CDR3 protein is CASSVGQRADTQYF. In DNA, the CDR3 is TGTGCCAGCAGCGTAGGGCAAAGGGCAGATACGCAGTATTTT.